The 27 T cell receptor beta chains listed next were all sequenced from one sample in a study of Ad26.COV2.S vaccination and SARS-CoV-2 variants. Data came from immunoSEQ multiplex PCR; TCRdb stores just in-frame clones and leaves some out. The data hold around 250,000 clones, with around nine tenths observed a single time. Treatment specified: 15 to 20 received Ad26.COV2.S at low or high dose, single or two shots; about 5 received placebo; per-sample allocation not given. The investigators took samples on day 63 after the first vaccine or placebo injection. The sample consisted of peripheral blood, taken in a trial of Ad26.COV2.S vaccine versus placebo. Receptors originate from a person between 18 and 59 years old who received the Ad26.COV2.S COVID-19 vaccine or a placebo.

V usage is TRBV27 and J usage is TRBJ2-7; D call uncertain. This CDR3 spans 15 amino acids. Germline lookup yields CDR1 MNHEY and CDR2 SMNVEV (reference sequence). With 0 bases removed from V and 3 bases from J, the gap between germline ends came to 12 bases. In DNA form, the CDR3 reads TGTGCCAGCAGTTTATCCTGTCTGGGCGTCTACGAGCAGTACGTC. Translating it yields CASSLSCLGVYEQYV.

V is TRBV20-1 and J is TRBJ1-1; D not certain. The V end lost 3 bases, the J end lost 5 bases, and 7 bases lay between the germline ends. From germline, CDR1 is DFQATT and CDR2 SNEGSKA (reference sequence). The CDR3 is 11 amino acids. CDR3 in DNA: TGCAGTGCTAGGGAGCGGACTGAAGCTTTCTTT. Translating it yields CSARERTEAFF.

The V gene is TRBV5-6, the J gene TRBJ1-1, with 9 bases aligning to TRBD1. Germline lookup yields CDR1 SGHDT and CDR2 YYEEEE. V gave up 3 bases and J gave up 0 bases; unmatched junction bases: 0. The CDR3 totals 14 residues. CDR3 loop: CASSWTGVNTEAFF. The CDR3 nucleotides are TGTGCCAGCAGCTGGACAGGGGTGAACACTGAAGCTTTCTTT.

This clone has at least ten counts. The rearrangement links TRBV4-3 to TRBJ1-2; no definite D call. The V end lost 1 base, the J end lost 0 bases, and 15 bases lay between the germline ends. CDR1 and CDR2 from the germline V gene are LGHNA and YSLEER. The CDR3 extends over 17 amino acids. CDR3 bases: TGCGCCAGCAGCCAAGCAAAAACCAGGCCATCTAACTATGGCTACACCTTC. Amino acid sequence: CASSQAKTRPSNYGYTF.

The chain uses TRBV6-6 and TRBJ2-1, with D perhaps matching TRBD2 (6 bases). Trimming stripped 5 bases from V and 1 base from J, with 18 bases between. CDR3 size: 17 residues. Germline V gene data show CDR1 as MNHNY and CDR2 as SVGAGI (reference sequence). The CDR3 protein is CASSRRKVAVSYNEQFF. As DNA, the CDR3 is TGTGCCAGCAGTCGACGGAAAGTAGCGGTTTCCTACAATGAGCAGTTCTTC.

The chain links TRBV5-3 to TRBJ2-7; the match to TRBD1 covers 9 bases. TRBV5-3 is an ORF for which the function is uncertain. The CDR3 runs 13 residues. With V trimmed by 6 bases and J by 6 bases, 7 bases remained unmatched. CDR3 DNA sequence: TGTGCCAGAAATGGGACAGGGCCGTTCGAGCAGTACGTC. This encodes CARNGTGPFEQYV.

The rearrangement uses TRBV20-1 and TRBJ1-1; unclear D gene. Germline CDR1 DFQATT, CDR2 SNEGSKA (reference sequence). This CDR3 is 11 amino acids long. The V and J ends lost 0 bases and 8 bases respectively, with 7 bases between them. The CDR3 region is CSAREEEEAFF. The CDR3 DNA reads as TGCAGTGCTAGAGAGGAGGAAGAAGCTTTCTTT.

This clone occurred a few times. This chain uses TRBV3-1 (or the pseudogene TRBV3-2) with TRBJ2-2; D gene ambiguous. V was shortened by 4 bases and J by 5 bases, with 11 bases between the two germline ends. This CDR3 region has 14 residues. Germline V gene lookup returns CDR1 LGHDT and CDR2 YNNKEL (reference sequence). CDR3 residues: CASSPVARTGELFF. CDR3 nucleotide sequence: TGTGCCAGCAGCCCTGTCGCCCGGACCGGGGAGCTGTTTTTT.

This chain uses TRBV4-3 with TRBJ2-1; D remains ambiguous. Germline lookup yields CDR1 LGHNA and CDR2 YSLEER. V dropped 0 bases and J dropped 0 bases, with 6 bases sitting between them. CDR3 length: 15 amino acids. CDR3 sequence (DNA): TGCGCCAGCAGCCAAGATTTGGTCTCCTACAATGAGCAGTTCTTC. It codes for CASSQDLVSYNEQFF.

This clone has just a few counts. The rearrangement links TRBV7-2 to TRBJ2-4; 8 bases agree with TRBD1. The germline gives CDR1 SGHTA, CDR2 FQGNSA. This CDR3 is 15 amino acids long. V shed 1 base and J 9 bases; nucleotides not matched to a gene: 8. The CDR3, as DNA: TGTGCCAGCAGCTTAGATTCGCAGGGGGCGACCATTCAGTACTTC. It encodes CASSLDSQGATIQYF.

The V call is TRBV7-2, the J call TRBJ2-4; D uncertain. Trimming cost V 0 bases and J 0 bases, with 6 bases left between them. Germline V gene data show CDR1 as SGHTA and CDR2 as FQGNSA. The CDR3 runs 15 residues. Here the CDR3 DNA reads TGTGCCAGCAGCTTAGCGGGCCTAGCCAAAAACATTCAGTACTTC. Protein: CASSLAGLAKNIQYF.

This chain links TRBV5-6 with TRBJ2-7; D perhaps matches TRBD2 (5 bases). With 4 bases removed from V and 3 bases from J, the gap between germline ends came to 14 bases. The CDR3 contains 14 residues. The germline gives CDR1 SGHDT, CDR2 YYEEEE. Here the CDR3 DNA reads TGTGCCAGCAGCCCCGGACTCTTCGACTACGAGCAGTACGTC. It yields the protein CASSPGLFDYEQYV.

This chain links TRBV4-3 with TRBJ2-1; D is perhaps TRBD2 (5 bases). The CDR3 has 16 residues. V gave up 1 base and J gave up 0 bases, with 10 bases separating them. Looked up from germline, CDR1 is LGHNA and CDR2 is YSLEER. The CDR3 is CASSQGGLLSYNEQFF. The CDR3 DNA sequence: TGCGCCAGCAGCCAAGGCGGACTCCTCTCCTACAATGAGCAGTTCTTC.

CDR3 in DNA: TGTGCCAGCAGCCGATACAGTGAGGGTGAGCAGTTCTTC. This gives the protein CASSRYSEGEQFF. This sequence joins TRBV7-2 and TRBJ2-1; D perhaps matches TRBD2 (5 bases). Trimming pared 5 bases from V and 9 bases from J, leaving 14 bases between. Germline lookup yields CDR1 SGHTA and CDR2 FQGNSA. The length of the CDR3 is 13 residues.

The V call is TRBV2, the J call TRBJ2-7; either TRBD1 or TRBD2 may fit D (5 bases each). The germline V gene encodes CDR1 SNHLY and CDR2 FYNNEI. Deletions cut 1 base from V and 6 bases from J, with 10 bases between. This CDR3 region has 13 residues. This chain's CDR3 is CASSEGGKVEQYV. DNA for the CDR3: TGTGCCAGCAGTGAAGGGGGGAAAGTCGAGCAGTACGTC.

The chain recombines TRBV7-8 with TRBJ1-1, with a weak D call TRBD1 (6 bases). Trimming cost V 5 bases and J 1 base, with 8 bases left between them. Germline V CDR1 and CDR2: SGHVS, FQNEAQ. The CDR3 sequence is 13 residues long. CDR3 loop: CASSIQGNTEAFF. The CDR3 DNA follows: TGTGCCAGCAGCATACAGGGGAACACTGAAGCTTTCTTT.

The rearrangement uses TRBV6-2 or TRBV6-3 and TRBJ1-5; a weak D match, TRBD1 (6 bases). The V gene lost 4 bases and the J gene lost 1 base, with 14 bases spanning the gap. The CDR3 has 16 residues. CDR1 MNHEY and CDR2 SVGEGT come from the germline V gene. The CDR3 nucleotides are TGTGCCAGCAGTTTACAATGGGGGGCGAGCAATCAGCCCCAGCATTTT. This encodes CASSLQWGASNQPQHF.

V usage is TRBV27 and J usage is TRBJ2-3, with D tentatively TRBD1 or TRBD2 (5 bases each). Germline-derived CDR1 and CDR2 are MNHEY and SMNVEV (reference sequence). This CDR3 is 16 amino acids long. The V end lost 4 bases, the J end lost 6 bases, and 20 bases lay between the germline ends. CDR3 sequence: CASSSSGTQAGDTQYF. The CDR3 coding sequence is TGTGCCAGCAGTTCCTCCGGGACCCAGGCAGGGGATACGCAGTATTTT.

This chain uses TRBV4-1 with TRBJ1-1, with 9 nucleotides matching TRBD1. The germline CDR1 and CDR2 sequences are MGHRA and YSYEKL. CDR3 size: 17 residues. Losses at the gene ends were 4 bases for V and 10 bases for J; bases not matched to a gene: 19. CDR3 sequence reads: CASSLRITGGELGAAFF. For the CDR3, the DNA is TGCGCCAGCAGCCTCCGAATAACAGGGGGCGAGTTAGGCGCAGCTTTCTTT.

This clone was detected once. The V gene is TRBV5-8, the J gene TRBJ2-1; 11 bases are a match to TRBD1. Trimming at V came to 1 base and at J to 5 bases, leaving 14 bases not matched to a gene. The CDR3 length is 19 residues. Germline-derived CDR1 and CDR2 are SGHTS and YDEGEE. CDR3 coding DNA: TGTGCCAGCAGCTTGATGTTGGGACAGGGGGTATTTGAAAACAATGAGCAGTTCTTC. Its protein product is CASSLMLGQGVFENNEQFF.

The chain is built from TRBV7-2 and TRBJ1-5, with D tentatively TRBD1 (5 bases). CDR3 size: 15 residues. The germline V gene encodes CDR1 SGHTA and CDR2 FQGNSA. The ends were cut back, 1 base at V and 4 bases at J, with 11 bases in the middle. CDR3 protein: CASSLDFQGNQPQHF. The DNA of the CDR3 is TGTGCCAGCAGCTTAGATTTCCAGGGTAATCAGCCCCAGCATTTT. Using reference TRBV7-2 and TRBJ1-5 for the parts outside the CDR3, the full variable domain is GAGVSQSPSNKVTEKGKDVELRCDPISGHTALYWYRQSLGQGLEFLIYFQGNSAPDKSGLPSDRFSAERTGGSVSTLTIQRTQQEDSAVYLCASSLDFQGNQPQHFGDGTRLSIL.

V is TRBV18 and J is TRBJ2-3; D unclear. The CDR3 loop spans 17 amino acids. V lost 6 bases and J 4 bases, leaving 23 bases between the germline ends. CDR1 KGHSH and CDR2 LQKENI come from the germline V gene. DNA for the CDR3: TGTGCCAGCTCCGAACTACCCCGAGGCTCCCGGGCAGATACGCAGTATTTT. This codes for CASSELPRGSRADTQYF. The full variable domain, its missing parts supplied by reference TRBV18 and TRBJ2-3, is NAGVMQNPRHLVRRRGQEARLRCSPMKGHSHVYWYRQLPEEGLKFMVYLQKENIIDESGMPKERFSAEFPKEGPSILRIQQVVRGDSAAYFCASSELPRGSRADTQYFGPGTRLTVL.

This chain links TRBV7-2 with TRBJ1-1, with 8 bases fitting TRBD1. V shed 3 bases, J shed 4 bases, and the junction held 4 bases outside the gene matches. Looked up from germline, CDR1 is SGHTA and CDR2 is FQGNSA. The CDR3 spans 14 residues. Here the CDR3 DNA reads TGTGCCAGCAGCTTCGGGACAGGAGTCACTGAAGCTTTCTTT. Protein: CASSFGTGVTEAFF.

The J gene is TRBJ2-1, the V gene TRBV27; no definite D call. The CDR3 extends over 16 amino acids. Germline V gives CDR1 MNHEY, CDR2 SMNVEV (reference sequence). The V end was cut by 2 bases, the J end by 0 bases, with 11 bases between. The CDR3, as DNA: TGTGCCAGCAGTTTAAGCCTGAGCAGCTCCTACAATGAGCAGTTCTTC. It is translated as CASSLSLSSSYNEQFF.

This chain uses TRBV3-1 (or the pseudogene TRBV3-2) with TRBJ1-2; tentative D call: TRBD1 (6 bases). The germline V gene has CDR1 LGHDT and CDR2 YNNKEL (reference sequence). The CDR3 runs to 14 residues. Trimming stripped 1 base from V and 6 bases from J, with 12 bases between. CDR3 in DNA: TGTGCCAGCAGCCAAGGCGGGGGGCGGGATGGCTACACCTTC. It is translated as CASSQGGGRDGYTF.

The rearrangement uses TRBV27 and TRBJ1-2; 7 bases align to TRBD1. The germline gives CDR1 MNHEY, CDR2 SMNVEV (reference sequence). Trimming removed 5 bases from V and 0 bases from J; junction bases left unmatched: 3. The CDR3 has 14 amino acids. The CDR3 spells CASSRGQANYGYTF. The CDR3 DNA reads as TGTGCCAGCAGTAGAGGACAGGCTAACTATGGCTACACCTTC.

The chain is built from TRBV11-2 and TRBJ1-2; tentative D call: TRBD1 (6 bases). The V gene's germline CDR1 is SGHAT and CDR2 FQNNGV. Deletions cut 1 base from V and 2 bases from J, with 8 bases between. The CDR3 has 14 residues. The CDR3, as DNA: TGTGCCAGCAGCTTAGGGGGGCTGAACTATGGCTACACCTTC. This sequence encodes CASSLGGLNYGYTF.